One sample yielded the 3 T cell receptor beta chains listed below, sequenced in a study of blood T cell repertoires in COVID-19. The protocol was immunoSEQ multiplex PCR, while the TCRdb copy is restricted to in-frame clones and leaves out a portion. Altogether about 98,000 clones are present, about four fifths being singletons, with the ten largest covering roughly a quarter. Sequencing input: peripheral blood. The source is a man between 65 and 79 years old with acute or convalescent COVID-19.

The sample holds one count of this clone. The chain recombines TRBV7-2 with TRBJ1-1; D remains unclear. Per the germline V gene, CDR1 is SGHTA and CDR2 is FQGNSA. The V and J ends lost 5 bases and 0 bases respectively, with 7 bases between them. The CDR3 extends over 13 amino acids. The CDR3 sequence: CASSAVMNTEAFF. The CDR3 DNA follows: TGTGCCAGCAGCGCGGTCATGAACACTGAAGCTTTCTTT. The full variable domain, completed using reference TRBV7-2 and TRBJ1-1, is GAGVSQSPSNKVTEKGKDVELRCDPISGHTALYWYRQSLGQGLEFLIYFQGNSAPDKSGLPSDRFSAERTGGSVSTLTIQRTQQEDSAVYLCASSAVMNTEAFFGQGTRLTVV.

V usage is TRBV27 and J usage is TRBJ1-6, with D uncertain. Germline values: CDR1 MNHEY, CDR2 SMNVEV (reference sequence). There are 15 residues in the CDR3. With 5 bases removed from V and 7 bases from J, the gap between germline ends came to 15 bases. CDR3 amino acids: CASSSPGGSNSPLHF. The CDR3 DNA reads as TGTGCCAGCAGTAGTCCAGGAGGATCAAATTCACCCCTCCACTTT.

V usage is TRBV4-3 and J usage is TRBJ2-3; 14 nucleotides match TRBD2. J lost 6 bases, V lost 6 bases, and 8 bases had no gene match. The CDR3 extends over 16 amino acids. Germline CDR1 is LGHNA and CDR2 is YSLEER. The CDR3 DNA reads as TGCGCCAGCAGACTCGGACTAGCGGGAGGCGGGGATACGCAGTATTTT. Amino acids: CASRLGLAGGGDTQYF.